The 23 T cell receptor beta chains below were found in one sample sequenced in a study of graft-versus-host responses after intestinal transplantation. For these TCRs, the target antigens are not known. Generated by immunoSEQ multiplex PCR, the TCRdb table keeps only in-frame clones and is missing some. There are about 26,000 clones in the sample; over 80% occur only once, and 0.65% to 0.75% lies in the top ten. The sample was unstimulated CD4+ T cells sorted from spleen or lymph node cells, taken before intestinal transplant. Every receptor here comes from a human donor who received an intestinal transplant.

The chain combines TRBV11-3 with TRBJ2-3; unclear D gene. Trimming left V 4 bases short and J 2 bases short, with 16 bases between. This CDR3 is built from 16 residues. Germline V gene data show CDR1 as SGHNT and CDR2 as YENEEA. The CDR3 DNA reads TGTGCCAGCAGCTCTCTTTATCAAATTATCACAGATACGCAGTATTTT. It encodes CASSSLYQIITDTQYF.

The chain uses TRBV5-1 and TRBJ2-3; 9 bases fit TRBD2. In germline, CDR1 is SGHRS, CDR2 YFSETQ. V shed 0 bases and J 5 bases; nucleotides not matched to a gene: 7. The CDR3 is made up of 16 amino acids. Here the CDR3 DNA reads TGCGCCAGCAGCTTGGTGGCGGGAGGGCCTGGAGATACGCAGTATTTT. The encoded protein is CASSLVAGGPGDTQYF.

This clone was found once. The chain couples TRBV7-9 to TRBJ2-7; possible D gene TRBD2, 6 bases. Trimming removed 0 bases from V and 2 bases from J, with 11 bases in between. Germline V CDR1 and CDR2: SEHNR, FQNEAQ (reference sequence). There are 15 residues in the CDR3. The CDR3 sequence is CASSLALGGAYEQYF. DNA of the CDR3: TGTGCCAGCAGCTTAGCGTTGGGCGGGGCCTACGAGCAGTACTTC.

The chain joins TRBV7-3 to TRBJ2-2; 9 bases align to TRBD1. Germline V gene lookup returns CDR1 SGHTA and CDR2 FQGTGA. With V trimmed by 2 bases and J by 8 bases, 3 bases remained unmatched. The CDR3 totals 14 residues. The CDR3 DNA is TGTGCCAGCAGCTTACGGACAGGGGTTGGGGAGCTGTTTTTT. Amino acid sequence: CASSLRTGVGELFF.

The CDR3 region has the DNA TGTGCCAGCAGCCGGGGGCGCGGTGAGCAGTACTTC. It encodes CASSRGRGEQYF. The rearrangement links TRBV7-2 to TRBJ2-7; D tentatively reads TRBD1 or TRBD2 (6 bases each). V lost 5 bases to trimming and J lost 7 bases, with 12 bases between them. The CDR3 totals 12 residues. Germline-derived CDR1 and CDR2 are SGHTA and FQGNSA. The full variable domain, in which reference TRBV7-2 and TRBJ2-7 provide the parts outside the CDR3, is GAGVSQSPSNKVTEKGKDVELRCDPISGHTALYWYRQSLGQGLEFLIYFQGNSAPDKSGLPSDRFSAERTGGSVSTLTIQRTQQEDSAVYLCASSRGRGEQYFGPGTRLTVT.

The chain uses TRBV10-1 and TRBJ1-4, with D maybe TRBD1 (5 bases). The germline V gene encodes CDR1 WNHNN and CDR2 SYGVQD (reference sequence). The length of the CDR3 is 13 residues. Trimming left V 8 bases short and J 7 bases short, with 14 bases between. CDR3 bases: TGCGCCAGCCCCTACAGGTTGGGTGAAAAACTGTTTTTT. Translated, it gives CASPYRLGEKLFF.

The CDR3, as DNA: TGTGCCAGCAGCTTTGAGACGGGTGGCTACACCTTC. It encodes CASSFETGGYTF. The chain carries TRBV7-9 and TRBJ1-2; D is ambiguous. V lost 3 bases, J lost 7 bases, and 9 bases lay in between. Germline loops: CDR1 SEHNR, CDR2 FQNEAQ (reference sequence). This CDR3 has 12 residues.

This clone appeared once. V and J are TRBV5-5 and TRBJ1-1, with D unresolved. This CDR3 is built from 11 residues. Per the germline V gene, CDR1 is SGHKS and CDR2 is YYEKEE (reference sequence). V was shortened by 1 base and J by 7 bases, with 5 bases between the two germline ends. CDR3 in DNA: TGTGCCAGCAGCTTGCACCTTGAAGCTTTCTTT. Translated: CASSLHLEAFF.

The genes are TRBV6-5 and TRBJ2-4, with TRBD2 as a possible D gene (6 bases). CDR1 and CDR2 (germline): MNHEY, SVGAGI. The CDR3 runs 13 residues. Trimming took 8 bases from V and 1 from J, leaving 9 bases between them. The CDR3 protein is CASGGGAKNIQYF. In DNA form, the CDR3 reads TGTGCCAGCGGTGGGGGGGCCAAAAACATTCAGTACTTC.

J is TRBJ2-1 and V is TRBV4-1; TRBD2 agrees at 10 bases. The CDR3 is 17 residues long. V shed 4 bases, J shed 8 bases, and the junction held 14 bases outside the gene matches. Per germline, CDR1 MGHRA and CDR2 YSYEKL. The CDR3 here is CASSPRGSGGAADEQFF. As DNA, the CDR3 is TGCGCCAGCAGCCCTCGAGGAAGCGGGGGGGCCGCCGATGAGCAGTTCTTC.

CDR3 nucleotide sequence: TGTGCCAGCAGGGCTTCGGGGGATACGCAGTATTTT. Translating gives CASRASGDTQYF. J is TRBJ2-3 and V is TRBV7-6; D is perhaps TRBD2 (5 bases). This CDR3 contains 12 residues. V lost 6 bases, J lost 6 bases, and 10 bases lay in between. Germline V gives CDR1 SGHVS, CDR2 FNYEAQ.

The chain is built from TRBV28 and TRBJ2-7; 12 bases align to TRBD2. Germline CDR1 and CDR2: MDHEN and SYDVKM. V lost 7 bases, J lost 3 bases, and 7 bases stayed unmatched. The CDR3 is made up of 15 amino acids. The CDR3 sequence is CASTSSGRAFYEQYF. CDR3 bases: TGTGCCAGCACCTCTAGCGGGAGGGCCTTCTACGAGCAGTACTTC.

V is TRBV2 and J is TRBJ1-1; a weak D match, TRBD1 (6 bases). The CDR3 sequence is 14 residues long. Germline V gene data show CDR1 as SNHLY and CDR2 as FYNNEI. V was pared by 0 bases and J by 11 bases, with 16 bases between. As DNA, the CDR3 is TGTGCCAGCAGTGAAGCGCTTCAGGGGCGCGCGGCTTTCTTT. Translating it yields CASSEALQGRAAFF.

The V and J genes are TRBV19 and TRBJ2-3; D tentatively reads TRBD1 or TRBD2 (5 bases each). V lost 9 bases and J lost 2, with 21 bases in between. Germline CDR1 and CDR2: LNHDA and SQIVND (reference sequence). This CDR3 contains 16 residues. CDR3 residues: CARRGVLKVNTDTQYF. The CDR3 DNA reads as TGTGCCAGACGAGGGGTCCTCAAGGTAAACACAGATACGCAGTATTTT.

This chain uses TRBV5-1 with TRBJ1-4, with D unresolved. Trimming left V 0 bases short and J 0 bases short, with 6 bases between. The CDR3 totals 15 residues. The germline V gene encodes CDR1 SGHRS and CDR2 YFSETQ. CDR3 nucleotides: TGCGCCAGCAGCTTGGGCAGCACAACTAATGAAAAACTGTTTTTT. This gives the protein CASSLGSTTNEKLFF. Full variable domain (missing parts from reference TRBV5-1 and TRBJ1-4): KAGVTQTPRYLIKTRGQQVTLSCSPISGHRSVSWYQQTPGQGLQFLFEYFSETQRNKGNFPGRFSGRQFSNSRSEMNVSTLELGDSALYLCASSLGSTTNEKLFFGSGTQLSVL.

This clone occurred a few times. The rearrangement links TRBV28 to TRBJ2-7; a possible D gene is TRBD2 (7 bases). Germline V gives CDR1 MDHEN, CDR2 SYDVKM. This CDR3 has 14 amino acids. The germline V and J ends were trimmed by 6 bases and 4 bases, with 16 bases remaining between them. CDR3 nucleotide sequence: TGTGCCAGCAGGGGGGGGCGACCCCCTTACGAGCAGTACTTC. Its protein is CASRGGRPPYEQYF.

The chain recombines TRBV25-1 with TRBJ2-7; the D is unclear. The CDR3 sequence is 13 residues long. V lost 3 bases to trimming and J lost 7 bases, with 13 bases between them. Germline CDR1 and CDR2: MGHDK and SYGVNS. The CDR3 sequence: CASSDSLTGEQYF. The CDR3 coding sequence is TGTGCCAGCAGTGACTCCTTAACCGGGGAGCAGTACTTC.

The chain uses TRBV9 and TRBJ2-2; 10 bases are shared with TRBD1. Trimming took 0 bases from V and 4 from J; bases not matched to a gene: 9. Germline V CDR1 and CDR2: SGDLS, YYNGEE. The CDR3 has 18 residues. The CDR3 region has the DNA TGTGCCAGCAGCGTAGCTCTCCTCCGGGACAGGGGCACCGGGGAGCTGTTTTTT. Translating it yields CASSVALLRDRGTGELFF.

The chain recombines TRBV9 with TRBJ2-1; perhaps TRBD2 as D (6 bases). Germline values: CDR1 SGDLS, CDR2 YYNGEE. V gave up 0 bases and J gave up 2 bases, with 9 bases separating them. The CDR3 loop spans 15 amino acids. In nucleotides, the CDR3 is TGTGCCAGCAGCGTAGGCGGGAACCCCTACAATGAGCAGTTCTTC. Translated: CASSVGGNPYNEQFF.

This chain links TRBV7-9 with TRBJ2-3; tentative D call: TRBD2 (6 bases). The V end was cut by 0 bases, the J end by 3 bases, with 7 bases between. In germline, CDR1 is SEHNR, CDR2 FQNEAQ (reference sequence). This CDR3 has 14 residues. CDR3 bases: TGTGCCAGCAGCTTAGCGGGAGGAACAGATACGCAGTATTTT. Encoded protein: CASSLAGGTDTQYF.

The chain uses TRBV10-1 and TRBJ2-2, with 8 bases lining up with TRBD2. With 4 bases clipped from V and 7 bases from J, the junction kept 8 bases outside the gene matches. The CDR3 contains 15 residues. Germline V gene sequence: CDR1 WNHNN, CDR2 SYGVQD (reference sequence). The chain's CDR3 is CASSAESGRNGELFF. CDR3 nucleotides: TGCGCCAGCAGTGCCGAGAGCGGGAGAAACGGGGAGCTGTTTTTT.

The V gene is TRBV18, the J gene TRBJ1-1, with D possibly being TRBD1 (5 bases). The germline V gene encodes CDR1 KGHSH and CDR2 LQKENI. V was clipped by 5 bases and J by 4 bases, with 11 bases between them. The CDR3 spans 13 residues. The CDR3 protein is CASSGQSATEAFF. The CDR3 nucleotides read TGTGCCAGCTCAGGACAAAGCGCCACTGAAGCTTTCTTT. The variable domain in full, with the rest retrieved from reference TRBV18 and TRBJ1-1, is NAGVMQNPRHLVRRRGQEARLRCSPMKGHSHVYWYRQLPEEGLKFMVYLQKENIIDESGMPKERFSAEFPKEGPSILRIQQVVRGDSAAYFCASSGQSATEAFFGQGTRLTVV.

The chain links TRBV5-1 to TRBJ2-5; D remains ambiguous. The CDR3 has 14 amino acids. V was pared by 0 bases and J by 4 bases, with 10 bases between. From germline, CDR1 is SGHRS and CDR2 YFSETQ. The CDR3 DNA follows: TGCGCCAGCAGCTTGGGCGGCGGTGGAGAGACCCAGTACTTC. It codes for CASSLGGGGETQYF.